The 7 T cell receptor beta chains listed next were all sequenced from one sample in a study of blood T cell repertoires in COVID-19. This table comes from immunoSEQ multiplex PCR, and its TCRdb copy is limited to in-frame clones, with some not included. The sample carries tens of thousands of clones, around 87% recorded once. Specimen: peripheral blood. The source of these receptors is a man over 45 with active COVID-19.

The chain has TRBV5-1 and TRBJ2-2; 9 bases line up with TRBD1. Trimming took 0 bases from V and 7 from J; bases not matched to a gene: 7. Germline CDR1 is SGHRS and CDR2 is YFSETQ. The CDR3 consists of 16 residues. The CDR3 nucleotides read TGCGCCAGCAGCTTGGCATCCGGGACAGGGATCGGGGAGCTGTTTTTT. It yields the protein CASSLASGTGIGELFF.

The chain uses TRBV28 and TRBJ1-2, with D perhaps matching TRBD1 (6 bases). CDR1 and CDR2 from the germline V gene are MDHEN and SYDVKM. Trimming stripped 6 bases from V and 4 bases from J, with 15 bases between. The CDR3 is 14 amino acids. The CDR3 DNA sequence: TGTGCCAGCAGGACCGAAAACAGGGTCTATGGCTACACCTTC. Protein product: CASRTENRVYGYTF.

This clone was seen more than once but under ten times. V is TRBV7-8 and J is TRBJ1-1, with a tentative D call TRBD1 (5 bases). Germline values: CDR1 SGHVS, CDR2 FQNEAQ. With 0 bases removed from V and 8 bases from J, the gap between germline ends came to 7 bases. The CDR3 extends over 12 amino acids. CDR3 residues: CASSLAGGEAFF. CDR3 DNA sequence: TGTGCCAGCAGCTTAGCGGGGGGGGAAGCTTTCTTT.

The gene calls are TRBV19 and TRBJ2-7; D remains unclear. The germline CDR1 and CDR2 sequences are LNHDA and SQIVND (reference sequence). This CDR3 contains 14 residues. Trimming left V 4 bases short and J 6 bases short, with 16 bases between. The CDR3 coding sequence is TGTGCCAGTAGTAGCTCCGCTCCCACTGCCGAGCAGTACTTC. Its translation is CASSSSAPTAEQYF.

The chain uses TRBV27 and TRBJ2-6, with a weak D call TRBD1 (6 bases). This CDR3 has 18 amino acids. Germline CDR1 MNHEY, CDR2 SMNVEV (reference sequence). The germline V and J ends were trimmed by 2 bases and 2 bases, with 16 bases remaining between them. CDR3: CASSLQVGGATGANVLTF. As DNA, the CDR3 is TGTGCCAGCAGTTTACAAGTAGGGGGTGCTACTGGGGCCAACGTCCTGACTTTC.

The chain combines TRBV19 with TRBJ1-5; 7 bases fit TRBD1. Germline V lookup: CDR1 LNHDA, CDR2 SQIVND (reference sequence). CDR3 length: 15 amino acids. V lost 4 bases and J lost 3; bases outside the gene matches: 6. DNA for the CDR3: TGTGCCAGTAGTAATAGACAGGGAAACAATCAGCCCCAGCATTTT. Its translation: CASSNRQGNNQPQHF. Drawing the rest from reference TRBV19 and TRBJ1-5, the complete variable domain is DGGITQSPKYLFRKEGQNVTLSCEQNLNHDAMYWYRQDPGQGLRLIYYSQIVNDFQKGDIAEGYSVSREKKESFPLTVTSAQKNPTAFYLCASSNRQGNNQPQHFGDGTRLSIL.

The rearrangement joins TRBV5-4 to TRBJ1-2; D unclear. Trimming took 4 bases from V and 2 from J, leaving 15 bases between them. The CDR3 is 15 amino acids. Germline-derived CDR1 and CDR2 are SGHNT and YYREEE (reference sequence). CDR3 DNA sequence: TGTGCCAGCAGCCCTTCCGGGGTGGGGAACTATGGCTACACCTTC. It translates to CASSPSGVGNYGYTF. Full variable domain (remainder filled in from reference TRBV5-4 and TRBJ1-2): ETGVTQSPTHLIKTRGQQVTLRCSSQSGHNTVSWYQQALGQGPQFIFQYYREEENGRGNFPPRFSGLQFPNYSSELNVNALELDDSALYLCASSPSGVGNYGYTFGSGTRLTVV.